The clone carrying this TCR beta chain showed up just once. The antigen remains unidentified. The data were produced by immunoSEQ multiplex PCR, yet TCRdb's version contains in-frame clones alone and is incomplete. The table records tens of thousands of clones, 85% to 95% of them present only once. The thymus tissue came from resections taken during corrective heart surgery. Infants served as donors; they were healthy and Finnish and were having corrective surgery for congenital heart defects. This record belongs to a study of human thymus T cells. CDR1 and CDR2 from the germline V gene are MGHRA and YSYEKL. CDR3 length equals 16 residues. V gave up 2 bases and J gave up 1 base, with 11 bases separating them. Notes on the study in general: Related studies noted strongly shared thymic repertoires across unrelated people. It looked as if thymic and blood repertoires used V and J genes in a biased way.

The sequenced sample was thymus tissue. The rearrangement joins TRBV4-1 to TRBJ2-2; D may be TRBD1 (5 bases). This sequence was found in a girl under three years old with a congenital heart defect but otherwise immunologically healthy. The CDR3: CASSQRQPVNTGELFF. CDR3 coding DNA: TGCGCCAGCAGCCAAAGACAGCCCGTGAACACCGGGGAGCTGTTTTTT.